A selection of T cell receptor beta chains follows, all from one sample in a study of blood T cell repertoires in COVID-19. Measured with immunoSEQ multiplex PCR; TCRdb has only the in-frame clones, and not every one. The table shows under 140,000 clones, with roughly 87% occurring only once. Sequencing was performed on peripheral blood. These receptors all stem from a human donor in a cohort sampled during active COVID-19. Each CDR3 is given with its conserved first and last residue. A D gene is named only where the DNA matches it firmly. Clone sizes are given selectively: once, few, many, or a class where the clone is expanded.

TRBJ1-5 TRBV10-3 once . TGTGCCATCAGTGATGGAGCGACCAATCAGCCCCAGCATTTT CAISDGATNQPQHF
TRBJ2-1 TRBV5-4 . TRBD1 TGTGCCAGCAGCCCGGACAGGGGGAGCTATGAGCAGTTCTTC CASSPDRGSYEQFF
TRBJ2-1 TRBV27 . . TGTGCCAGCTCCCACGGGGAAAGGCCCTACAATGAGCAGTTCTTC CASSHGERPYNEQFF
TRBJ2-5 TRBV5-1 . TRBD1 TGCGCCAGCAGCACCGGGACAGGGGTCCAAGAGACCCAGTACTTC CASSTGTGVQETQYF
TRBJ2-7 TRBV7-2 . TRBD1 TGTGCCAGCAGCTTAGGGGACAGGGGCTACGAGCAGTACTTC CASSLGDRGYEQYF
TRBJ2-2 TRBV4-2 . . TGTGCCAGCAGCTCCAGGGGAAAAAGGAACACCGGGGAGCTGTTTTTT CASSSRGKRNTGELFF
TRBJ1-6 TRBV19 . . TGTGCCAGTAGTATGAGGGCAGGAGATAATTCACCCCTCCACTTT CASSMRAGDNSPLHF
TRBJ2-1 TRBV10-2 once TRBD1 TGCGCCAGCAGTCACAGGGGCGGTGAGCAGTTCTTC CASSHRGGEQFF
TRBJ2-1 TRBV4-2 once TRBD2 TGTGCCAGCAGCCAAGATAAGAGCGGGGGAACCTACAATGAGCAGTTCTTC CASSQDKSGGTYNEQFF
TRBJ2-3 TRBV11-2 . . TGTGCCAGCAGCTCCCCCTTAAGACAGGACAAGACGCAGTATTTT CASSSPLRQDKTQYF
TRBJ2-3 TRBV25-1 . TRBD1 TGTGCCAGCGAGGGACAGGGGACAGATACGCAGTATTTT CASEGQGTDTQYF
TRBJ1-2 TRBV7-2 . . TGTGCCAGCACACCAGGGGACACCGTCTATGGCTACACCTTC CASTPGDTVYGYTF
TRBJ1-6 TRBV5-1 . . TGCGCCAGCAGCTTGGTCGGGTCTGGTTCACCCCTCCACTTT CASSLVGSGSPLHF
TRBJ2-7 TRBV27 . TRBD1 TGTGCCAGCAGTTTATACCCGGGACAGGGTTACGAGCAGTACTTC CASSLYPGQGYEQYF
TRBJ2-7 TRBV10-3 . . TGTGCCATCACCGAATCAGGGTTCGAGCAGTACTTC CAITESGFEQYF
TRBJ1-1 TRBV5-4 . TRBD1 TGTGCCAGCAGCTTGTCCACCTTACGGGACAGGGGACCGAACACTGAAGCTTTCTTT CASSLSTLRDRGPNTEAFF
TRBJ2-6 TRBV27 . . TGTGCCAGCAGTTTGCTCGGGAAGGCCAACGTCCTGACTTTC CASSLLGKANVLTF
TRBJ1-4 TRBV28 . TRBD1 TGTGCCAGCGGATCCGGGACAGGGTACGAAAAACTGTTTTTT CASGSGTGYEKLFF
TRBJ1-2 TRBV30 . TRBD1 TGTGCCTGCGGGACAGGGGTACGCTATGGCTACACCTTC CACGTGVRYGYTF
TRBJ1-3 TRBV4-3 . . TGCGCCAGCAGCCAAGGTCTAGGCTCTGGAAACACCATATATTTT CASSQGLGSGNTIYF
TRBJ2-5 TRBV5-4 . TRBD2 TGTGCCAGCAGCCCTGGGACTAGCGGGGGAGGAGAGACCCAGTACTTC CASSPGTSGGGETQYF
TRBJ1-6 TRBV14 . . TGTGCCAGCAGCCAAGATCTTGCCAGATCGTCCCTCCACTTT CASSQDLARSSLHF
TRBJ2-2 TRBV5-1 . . TGCGCCAGCAGCTGGACAGACGCGAACACCGGGGAGCTGTTTTTT CASSWTDANTGELFF
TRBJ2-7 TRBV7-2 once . TGTGCCAGCAGCTTAGATCGGGGCTCCTACGAGCAGTACTTC CASSLDRGSYEQYF
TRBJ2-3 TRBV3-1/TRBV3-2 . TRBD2 TGTGCCAGCAGCCAAGATCGGACTAGCGGATACACAGATACGCAGTATTTT CASSQDRTSGYTDTQYF
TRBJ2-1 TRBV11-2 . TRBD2 TGTGCCAGCAGCCCCCTGAGCATAGCGGGGTACTACAATGAGCAGTTCTTC CASSPLSIAGYYNEQFF